The next 14 T cell receptor beta chains were all read from a single sample in a study of blood T cells in healthy people across ages. It was with a sample-barcoded 5' primer and a J-beta primer mix that a second PCR of roughly 7 to 12 cycles was run. MiXCR was run by TCRdb on the 5' RACE reads, yielding one entry per CDR3 protein. Of about 1.8 million distinct CDR3 sequences listed, roughly 49% are singletons. Sequencing was carried out using blood. These receptor sequences come from a woman between 40 and 55 years old in good health.

This chain links TRBV5-1 with TRBJ2-7, with 7 bases that match TRBD2. The J call may be mistaken, given a closer DNA end match to TRBJ2-5. CDR1 SGHRS and CDR2 YFSETQ come from the germline V gene. The CDR3 consists of 14 residues. The CDR3: CASSSRAGTGTQYF. CDR3 DNA: TGCGCCAGCAGCTCCAGAGCGGGGACGGGGACCCAGTACTTC.

The chain has TRBV27 and TRBJ2-7; perhaps TRBD1 as D (5 bases). V was trimmed by 0 bases and J by 0 bases, leaving 9 bases between them. CDR1 and CDR2 (germline): MNHEY, SMNVEV (reference sequence). This CDR3 spans 15 amino acids. The CDR3 protein is CASSLSGVSSYEQYF. The CDR3, as DNA: TGTGCCAGCAGTTTATCAGGGGTTAGCTCCTACGAGCAGTACTTC.

The chain is built from TRBV6-6 and TRBJ1-2; 8 bases fit TRBD1. The J segment lost 0 bases and the V segment lost 9 bases, leaving 12 bases of the junction unmatched. The CDR3 is 16 amino acids. The germline CDR1 and CDR2 sequences are MNHNY and SVGAGI (reference sequence). This CDR3 is CASILVQGGPNYGYTF. CDR3 nucleotides: TGTGCCAGTATACTAGTACAGGGGGGCCCTAACTATGGCTACACCTTC.

V is TRBV7-9 and J is TRBJ2-7; D remains unclear. The CDR3 contains 14 residues. The germline V and J ends were trimmed by 4 bases and 0 bases, with 10 bases remaining between them. CDR1 SEHNR and CDR2 FQNEAQ come from the germline V gene (reference sequence). The CDR3 region is CASSSSISSYEQYF. The DNA of the CDR3 is TGTGCCAGCAGCTCAAGTATTAGCTCCTACGAGCAGTACTTC. The whole variable domain, filled in from reference TRBV7-9 and TRBJ2-7, reads DTGVSQNPRHKITKRGQNVTFRCDPISEHNRLYWYRQTLGQGPEFLTYFQNEAQLEKSRLLSDRFSAERPKGSFSTLEIQRTEQGDSAMYLCASSSSISSYEQYFGPGTRLTVT.

The chain uses TRBV11-2 and TRBJ2-5; TRBD1 aligns across 7 bases. CDR1 is SGHAT and CDR2 is FQNNGV in the germline V gene. J was trimmed by 5 bases and V by 7 bases; bases with no gene match: 7. This CDR3 spans 13 amino acids. CDR3 sequence (DNA): TGTGCCAGCACGCCGACAGGGTTGGAGACCCAGTACTTC. It is translated as CASTPTGLETQYF.

This clonotype was seen a handful of times. The genes are TRBV11-2 and TRBJ2-4; D perhaps matches TRBD1 (6 bases). This CDR3 has 15 residues. Trimming took 5 bases from V and 7 from J, leaving 18 bases between them. Per germline, CDR1 SGHAT and CDR2 FQNNGV. CDR3 protein: CASSPFGGSGNIQYF. CDR3 coding DNA: TGTGCCAGCAGCCCGTTTGGGGGCAGTGGGAACATTCAGTACTTC.

The chain has TRBV20-1 and TRBJ1-2, with D tentatively TRBD1 (6 bases). V was trimmed by 6 bases and J by 4 bases, leaving 9 bases between them. The CDR3 consists of 11 residues. Germline CDR1 is DFQATT and CDR2 is SNEGSKA (reference sequence). The DNA for the CDR3 is TGCAGTGCCAGGACAGTCTATGGCTACACCTTC. Translating it yields CSARTVYGYTF.

The DNA for the CDR3 is TGTGCCAGCACCCCAAAACAGGGACTCAATCAGCCCCAGCATTTT. Translating it yields CASTPKQGLNQPQHF. V usage is TRBV6-4 and J usage is TRBJ1-5, with D perhaps TRBD1 (6 bases). Germline CDR1 is MRHNA and CDR2 is SNTAGT. The CDR3 contains 15 residues. Deletions cut 7 bases from V and 3 bases from J, with 16 bases between.

Of note for this clonotype: Compared with germline, one end of the junction differs, possibly owing to a read error. The CDR3: CASSLGGKNEKLFF. Written as DNA, the CDR3 is TGTGCTAGCAGCTTAGGGGGTAAAAACGAAAAACTGTTTTTT. The J gene is TRBJ1-4, the V gene TRBV7-7, with D perhaps matching TRBD1 (6 bases). The V gene's germline CDR1 is SSHAT and CDR2 FNYEAQ (reference sequence). This CDR3 has 14 residues.

This clonotype has a single count. The chain joins TRBV20-1 to TRBJ2-5; 10 positions agree with TRBD2. The germline gives CDR1 DFQATT, CDR2 SNEGSKA (reference sequence). CDR3 length: 15 amino acids. The V segment lost 2 bases and the J segment 11 bases; nucleotides outside the gene matches: 14. The CDR3 loop is CSARSLAGTYNEQYF. CDR3 in DNA: TGCAGTGCTAGATCACTAGCGGGGACCTACAATGAGCAGTACTTC.

The chain joins TRBV4-1 to TRBJ1-2, with D maybe TRBD1 (6 bases). Germline V CDR1 and CDR2: MGHRA, YSYEKL. This CDR3 is 14 amino acids long. V dropped 0 bases and J dropped 8 bases, with 13 bases sitting between them. The CDR3, as DNA: TGCGCCAGCAGCCAAGATGCGGGGGGGCGCGGCTACACCTTC. Translation: CASSQDAGGRGYTF.

On this clonotype: The junction departs from the called germline gene at one end, perhaps through a read error. The V call is TRBV15, the J call TRBJ2-3; 7 bases agree with TRBD1. In germline, CDR1 is LNHNV, CDR2 YYDKDF (reference sequence). CDR3 size: 15 residues. The DNA of the CDR3 is TGTGCCACCAGCAGAAAACGACAGGGTCTAGATGCGCAGTATTTT. It codes for CATSRKRQGLDAQYF.

In this sample, this clonotype turned up a few times. The chain couples TRBV7-8 to TRBJ2-5; D may be TRBD2 (5 bases). Trimming stripped 4 bases from V and 5 bases from J, with 17 bases between. Germline V gives CDR1 SGHVS, CDR2 FQNEAQ. The CDR3 length is 15 residues. This CDR3 reads CASSSPETIWETQYF. CDR3 in DNA: TGTGCCAGCAGCTCCCCCGAGACTATTTGGGAGACCCAGTACTTC. The full variable domain, rest sourced from reference TRBV7-8 and TRBJ2-5, is GAGVSQSPRYKVAKRGQDVALRCDPISGHVSLFWYQQALGQGPEFLTYFQNEAQLDKSGLPSDRFFAERPEGSVSTLKIQRTQQEDSAVYLCASSSPETIWETQYFGPGTRLLVL.

The chain combines TRBV3-1 with TRBJ1-2; TRBD1 agrees at 8 bases. The CDR3 contains 15 residues. Germline lookup yields CDR1 LGHDT and CDR2 YNNKEL (reference sequence). The J segment lost 4 bases and the V segment lost 0 bases, leaving 4 bases of the junction unmatched. CDR3 region: CASSQDRDRFYGYTF. The CDR3 coding sequence is TGTGCCAGCAGCCAAGATCGGGACAGGTTCTATGGCTACACCTTC. The full variable domain, its missing parts supplied by reference TRBV3-1 and TRBJ1-2, is DTAVSQTPKYLVTQMGNDKSIKCEQNLGHDTMYWYKQDSKKFLKIMFSYNNKELIINETVPNRFSPKSPDKAHLNLHINSLELGDSAVYFCASSQDRDRFYGYTFGSGTRLTVV.